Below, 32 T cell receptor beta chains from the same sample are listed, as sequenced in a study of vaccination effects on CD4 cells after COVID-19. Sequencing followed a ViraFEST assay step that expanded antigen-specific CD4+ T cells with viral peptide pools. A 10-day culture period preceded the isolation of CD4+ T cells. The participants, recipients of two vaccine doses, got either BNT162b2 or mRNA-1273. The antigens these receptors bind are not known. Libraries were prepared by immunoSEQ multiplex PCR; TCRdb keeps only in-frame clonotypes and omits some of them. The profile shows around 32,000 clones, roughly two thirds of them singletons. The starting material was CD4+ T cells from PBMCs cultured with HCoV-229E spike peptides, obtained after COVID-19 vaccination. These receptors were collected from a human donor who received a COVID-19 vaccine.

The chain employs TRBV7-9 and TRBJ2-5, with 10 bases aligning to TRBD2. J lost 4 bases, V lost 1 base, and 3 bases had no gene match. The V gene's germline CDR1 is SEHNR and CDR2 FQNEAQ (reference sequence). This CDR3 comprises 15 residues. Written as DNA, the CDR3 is TGTGCCAGCAGCTTAGTACTAGCGGGACTAGAGACCCAGTACTTC. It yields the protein CASSLVLAGLETQYF. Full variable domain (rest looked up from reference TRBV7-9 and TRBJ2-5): DTGVSQNPRHKITKRGQNVTFRCDPISEHNRLYWYRQTLGQGPEFLTYFQNEAQLEKSRLLSDRFSAERPKGSFSTLEIQRTEQGDSAMYLCASSLVLAGLETQYFGPGTRLLVL.

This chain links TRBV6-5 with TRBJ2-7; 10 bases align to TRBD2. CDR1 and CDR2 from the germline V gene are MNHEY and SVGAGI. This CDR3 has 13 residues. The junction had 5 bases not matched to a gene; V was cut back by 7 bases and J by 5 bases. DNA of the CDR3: TGTGCCAGCACCGCTAGCGGGAGTAACGAGCAGTACTTC. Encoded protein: CASTASGSNEQYF.

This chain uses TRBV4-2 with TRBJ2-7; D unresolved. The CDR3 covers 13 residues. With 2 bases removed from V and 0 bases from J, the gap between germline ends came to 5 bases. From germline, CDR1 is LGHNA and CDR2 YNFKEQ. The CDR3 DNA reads TGTGCCAGCAGCCAACCAAGCTCCTACGAGCAGTACTTC. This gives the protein CASSQPSSYEQYF.

The CDR3 reads CASSPRYAGLTDTQYF. DNA for the CDR3: TGTGCCAGCAGCCCAAGATATGCGGGGCTCACAGATACGCAGTATTTT. The chain links TRBV4-2 to TRBJ2-3; tentative D call: TRBD2 (6 bases). The V end lost 4 bases, the J end lost 2 bases, and 16 bases lay between the germline ends. This CDR3 comprises 16 residues. Germline V CDR1 and CDR2: LGHNA, YNFKEQ.

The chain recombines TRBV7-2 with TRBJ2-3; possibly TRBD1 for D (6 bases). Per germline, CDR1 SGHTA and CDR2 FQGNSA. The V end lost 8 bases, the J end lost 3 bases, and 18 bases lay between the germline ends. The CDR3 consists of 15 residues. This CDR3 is CASSIMGARTDTQYF. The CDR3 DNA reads TGTGCCAGCTCCATAATGGGGGCACGGACAGATACGCAGTATTTT.

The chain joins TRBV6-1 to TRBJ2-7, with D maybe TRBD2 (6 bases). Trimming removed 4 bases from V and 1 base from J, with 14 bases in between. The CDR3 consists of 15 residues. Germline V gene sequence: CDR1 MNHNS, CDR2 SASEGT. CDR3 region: CASSVAALLSYEQYF. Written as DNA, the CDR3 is TGTGCCAGCAGTGTAGCGGCCCTATTATCCTACGAGCAGTACTTC.

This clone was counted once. CDR3 coding DNA: TGCGCCAGCACCCTAGCGGGAGATAGCTCCTACAATGAGCAGTTCTTC. As protein: CASTLAGDSSYNEQFF. The chain employs TRBV5-1 and TRBJ2-1; 10 bases map to TRBD2. Per the germline V gene, CDR1 is SGHRS and CDR2 is YFSETQ. CDR3 length: 16 amino acids. Trimming at V came to 6 bases and at J to 0 bases, leaving 6 bases not matched to a gene. Together with reference TRBV5-1 and TRBJ2-1, the CDR3 gives the full variable domain: KAGVTQTPRYLIKTRGQQVTLSCSPISGHRSVSWYQQTPGQGLQFLFEYFSETQRNKGNFPGRFSGRQFSNSRSEMNVSTLELGDSALYLCASTLAGDSSYNEQFFGPGTRLTVL.

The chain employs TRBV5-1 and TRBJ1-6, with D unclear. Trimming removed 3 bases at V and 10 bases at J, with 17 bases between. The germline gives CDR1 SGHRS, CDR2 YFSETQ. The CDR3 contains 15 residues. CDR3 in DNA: TGCGCCAGCAGCTATGCTCAGGCGCAGATCTCACCCCTCCACTTT. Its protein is CASSYAQAQISPLHF.

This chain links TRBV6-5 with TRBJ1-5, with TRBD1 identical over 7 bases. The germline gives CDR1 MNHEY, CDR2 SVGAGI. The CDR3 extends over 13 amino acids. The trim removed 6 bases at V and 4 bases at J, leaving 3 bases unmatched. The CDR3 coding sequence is TGTGCCAGCAGATTGACAGGGAATCAGCCCCAGCATTTT. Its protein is CASRLTGNQPQHF.

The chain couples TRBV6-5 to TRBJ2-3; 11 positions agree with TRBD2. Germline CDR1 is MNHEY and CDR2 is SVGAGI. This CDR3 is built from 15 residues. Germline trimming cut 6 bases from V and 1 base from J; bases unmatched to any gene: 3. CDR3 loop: CASSDSGRGTDTQYF. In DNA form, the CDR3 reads TGTGCCAGCAGCGATAGCGGGAGGGGCACAGATACGCAGTATTTT.

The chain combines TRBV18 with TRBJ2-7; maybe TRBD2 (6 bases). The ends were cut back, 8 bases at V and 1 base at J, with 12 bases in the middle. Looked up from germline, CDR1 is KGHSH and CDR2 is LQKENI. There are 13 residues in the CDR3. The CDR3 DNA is TGTGCCAGCCATAATCGGGGGTCCTACGAGCAGTACTTC. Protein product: CASHNRGSYEQYF.

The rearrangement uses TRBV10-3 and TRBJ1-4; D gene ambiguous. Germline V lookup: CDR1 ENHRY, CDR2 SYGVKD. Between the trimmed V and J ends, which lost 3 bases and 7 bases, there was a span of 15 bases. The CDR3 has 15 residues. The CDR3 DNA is TGTGCCATCAGTGACATGGCTGGGAATGGTGAAAAACTGTTTTTT. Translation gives CAISDMAGNGEKLFF.

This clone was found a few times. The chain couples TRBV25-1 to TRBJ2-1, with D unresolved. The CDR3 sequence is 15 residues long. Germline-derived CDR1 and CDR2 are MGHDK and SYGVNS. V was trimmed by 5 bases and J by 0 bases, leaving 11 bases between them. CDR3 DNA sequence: TGTGCCAGCAGTTCCGCCTGGATCTCCTACAATGAGCAGTTCTTC. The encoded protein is CASSSAWISYNEQFF.

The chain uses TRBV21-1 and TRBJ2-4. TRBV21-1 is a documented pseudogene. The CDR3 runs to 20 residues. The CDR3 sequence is CASSKESWGSGLLAKNIQYF. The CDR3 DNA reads TGTGCCAGCAGCAAAGAGTCATGGGGGTCGGGCCTACTAGCCAAAAACATTCAGTACTTC.

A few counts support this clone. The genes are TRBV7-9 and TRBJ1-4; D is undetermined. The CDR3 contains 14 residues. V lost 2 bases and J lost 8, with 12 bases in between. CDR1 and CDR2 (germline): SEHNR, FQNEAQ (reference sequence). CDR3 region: CASSLRTQEEKLFF. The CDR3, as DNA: TGTGCCAGCAGCTTACGCACTCAGGAGGAAAAACTGTTTTTT.

The CDR3 is CSVAIRTGRSGELFF. Here the CDR3 DNA reads TGCAGCGTTGCGATCAGGACAGGGCGAAGCGGGGAGCTGTTTTTT. The gene calls are TRBV29-1 and TRBJ2-2; 8 bases are a match to TRBD1. CDR3 size: 15 residues. After removal of 4 bases from V and 7 bases from J, the junction contained 11 bases not matched to a gene. Looked up from germline, CDR1 is SQVTM and CDR2 is ANQGSEA.

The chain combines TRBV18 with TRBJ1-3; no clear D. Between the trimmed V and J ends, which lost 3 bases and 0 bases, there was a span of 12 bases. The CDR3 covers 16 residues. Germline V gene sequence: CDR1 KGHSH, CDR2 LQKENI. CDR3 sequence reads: CASSPVDVSSGNTIYF. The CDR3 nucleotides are TGTGCCAGCTCACCGGTCGACGTGAGCTCTGGAAACACCATATATTTT.

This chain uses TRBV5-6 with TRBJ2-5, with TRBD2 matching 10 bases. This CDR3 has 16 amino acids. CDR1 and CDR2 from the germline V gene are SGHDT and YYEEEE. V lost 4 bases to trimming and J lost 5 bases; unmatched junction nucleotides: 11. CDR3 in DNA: TGTGCCAGCAGCGGGTTGGTAGCGGGGGGTTTCGAGACCCAGTACTTC. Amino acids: CASSGLVAGGFETQYF.

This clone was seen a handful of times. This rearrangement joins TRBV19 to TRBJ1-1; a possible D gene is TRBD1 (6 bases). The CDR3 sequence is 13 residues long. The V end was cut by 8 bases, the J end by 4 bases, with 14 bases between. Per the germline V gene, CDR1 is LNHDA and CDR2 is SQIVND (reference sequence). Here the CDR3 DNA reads TGTGCCAGTGGTTACAGGGTGAGCACTGAAGCTTTCTTT. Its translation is CASGYRVSTEAFF.

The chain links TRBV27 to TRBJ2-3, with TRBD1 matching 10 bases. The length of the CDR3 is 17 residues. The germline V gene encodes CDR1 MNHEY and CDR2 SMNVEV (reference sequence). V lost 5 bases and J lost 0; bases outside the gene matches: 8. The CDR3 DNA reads TGTGCCAGCAGTCCCGACAGGGGGCAGGGGAGCACAGATACGCAGTATTTT. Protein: CASSPDRGQGSTDTQYF.

CDR3 in amino acids: CASSQPGLLDDEQYF. The CDR3 region has the DNA TGTGCCAGCAGCCAACCGGGACTGCTCGATGACGAGCAGTACTTC. The rearrangement uses TRBV5-4 and TRBJ2-7; tentatively, D is TRBD2 (6 bases). Deletions cut 4 bases from V and 5 bases from J, with 19 bases between. CDR1 and CDR2 (germline): SGHNT, YYREEE (reference sequence). The CDR3 length is 15 residues.

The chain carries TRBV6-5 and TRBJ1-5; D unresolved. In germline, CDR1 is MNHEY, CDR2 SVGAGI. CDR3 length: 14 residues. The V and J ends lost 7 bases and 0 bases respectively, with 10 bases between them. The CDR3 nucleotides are TGTGCCAGCATCCCGGGATTTAGCAATCAGCCCCAGCATTTT. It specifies CASIPGFSNQPQHF.

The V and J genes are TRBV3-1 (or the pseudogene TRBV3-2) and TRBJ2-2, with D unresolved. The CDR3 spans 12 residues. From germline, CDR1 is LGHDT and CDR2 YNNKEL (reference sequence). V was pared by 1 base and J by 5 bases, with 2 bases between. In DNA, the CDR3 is TGTGCCAGCAGCCAAGGAACCGGGGAGCTGTTTTTT. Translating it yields CASSQGTGELFF.

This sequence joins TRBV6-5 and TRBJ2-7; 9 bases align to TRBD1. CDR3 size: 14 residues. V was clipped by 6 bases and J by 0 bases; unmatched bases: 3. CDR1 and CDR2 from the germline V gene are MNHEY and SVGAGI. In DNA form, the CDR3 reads TGTGCCAGCAGGGGACAGGGTTCCTCCTACGAGCAGTACTTC. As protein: CASRGQGSSYEQYF.

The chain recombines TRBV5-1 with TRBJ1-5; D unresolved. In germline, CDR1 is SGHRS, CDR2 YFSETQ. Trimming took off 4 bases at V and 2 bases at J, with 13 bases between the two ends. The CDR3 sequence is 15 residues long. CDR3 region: CASSLAWVRNQPQHF. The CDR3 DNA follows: TGCGCCAGCAGCCTCGCATGGGTACGCAATCAGCCCCAGCATTTT.

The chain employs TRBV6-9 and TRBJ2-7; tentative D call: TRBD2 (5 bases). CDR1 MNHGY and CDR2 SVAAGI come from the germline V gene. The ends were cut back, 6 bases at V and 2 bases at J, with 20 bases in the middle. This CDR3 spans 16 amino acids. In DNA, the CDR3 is TGTGCCAGCAGCAATGGAGGTTCCGGGCCCACCTACGAGCAGTACTTC. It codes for CASSNGGSGPTYEQYF.

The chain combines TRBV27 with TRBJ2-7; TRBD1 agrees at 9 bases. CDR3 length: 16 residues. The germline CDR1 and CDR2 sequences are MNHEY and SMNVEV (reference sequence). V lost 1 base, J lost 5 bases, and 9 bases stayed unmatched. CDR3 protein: CASSLLGQGVNHEQYF. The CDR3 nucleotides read TGTGCCAGCAGTTTATTGGGACAGGGAGTAAACCACGAGCAGTACTTC.

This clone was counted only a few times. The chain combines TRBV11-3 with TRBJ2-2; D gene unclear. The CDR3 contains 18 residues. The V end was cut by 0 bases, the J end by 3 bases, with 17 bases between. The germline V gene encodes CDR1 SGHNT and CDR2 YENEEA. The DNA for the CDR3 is TGTGCCAGCAGCTTAGATCAAGGCGGCAGCGCCCACACCGGGGAGCTGTTTTTT. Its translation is CASSLDQGGSAHTGELFF.

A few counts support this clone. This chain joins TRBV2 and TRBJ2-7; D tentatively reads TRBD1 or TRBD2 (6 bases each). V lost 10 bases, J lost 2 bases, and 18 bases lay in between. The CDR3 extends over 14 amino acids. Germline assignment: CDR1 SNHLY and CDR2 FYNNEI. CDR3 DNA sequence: TGTGCCACAAGGGAGGACAGCTCTGCCTACGAGCAGTACTTC. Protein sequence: CATREDSSAYEQYF. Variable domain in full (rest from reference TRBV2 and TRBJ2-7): EPEVTQTPSHQVTQMGQEVILRCVPISNHLYFYWYRQILGQKVEFLVSFYNNEISEKSEIFDDQFSVERPDGSNFTLKIRSTKLEDSAMYFCATREDSSAYEQYFGPGTRLTVT.

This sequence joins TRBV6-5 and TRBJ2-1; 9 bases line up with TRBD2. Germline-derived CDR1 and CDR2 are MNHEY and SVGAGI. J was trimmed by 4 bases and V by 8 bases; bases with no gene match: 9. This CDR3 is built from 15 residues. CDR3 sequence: CASVSAAGGYNEQFF. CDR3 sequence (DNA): TGTGCCAGCGTTAGCGCGGCGGGAGGGTACAATGAGCAGTTCTTC.

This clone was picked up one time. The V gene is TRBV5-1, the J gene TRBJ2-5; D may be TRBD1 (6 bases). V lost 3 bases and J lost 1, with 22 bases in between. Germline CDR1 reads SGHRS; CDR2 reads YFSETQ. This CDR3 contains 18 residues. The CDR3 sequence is CASSSIDWTVEIQETQYF. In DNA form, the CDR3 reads TGCGCCAGCAGCTCTATCGACTGGACAGTTGAGATCCAAGAGACCCAGTACTTC. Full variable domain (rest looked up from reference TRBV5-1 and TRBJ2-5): KAGVTQTPRYLIKTRGQQVTLSCSPISGHRSVSWYQQTPGQGLQFLFEYFSETQRNKGNFPGRFSGRQFSNSRSEMNVSTLELGDSALYLCASSSIDWTVEIQETQYFGPGTRLLVL.

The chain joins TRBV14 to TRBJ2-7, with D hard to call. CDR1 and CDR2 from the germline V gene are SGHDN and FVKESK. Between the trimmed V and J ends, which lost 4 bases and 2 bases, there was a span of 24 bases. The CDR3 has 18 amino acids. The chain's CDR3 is CASSPHDTLRGLAYEQYF. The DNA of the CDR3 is TGTGCCAGCAGCCCCCATGACACCCTACGCGGCCTAGCCTACGAGCAGTACTTC.